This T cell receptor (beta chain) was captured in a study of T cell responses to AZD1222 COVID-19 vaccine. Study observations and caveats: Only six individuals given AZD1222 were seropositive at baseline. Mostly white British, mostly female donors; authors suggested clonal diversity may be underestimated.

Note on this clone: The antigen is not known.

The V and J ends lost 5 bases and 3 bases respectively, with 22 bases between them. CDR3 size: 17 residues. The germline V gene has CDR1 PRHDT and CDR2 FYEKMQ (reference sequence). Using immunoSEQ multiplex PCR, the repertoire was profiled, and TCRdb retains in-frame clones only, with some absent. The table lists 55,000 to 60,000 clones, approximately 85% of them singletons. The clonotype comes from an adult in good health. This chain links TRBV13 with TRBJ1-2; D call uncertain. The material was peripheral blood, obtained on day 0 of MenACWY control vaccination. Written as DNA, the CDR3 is TGTGCCAGCAGCCAAGGATATAGTCAAACCATCCACTATGGCTACACCTTC. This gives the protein CASSQGYSQTIHYGYTF.